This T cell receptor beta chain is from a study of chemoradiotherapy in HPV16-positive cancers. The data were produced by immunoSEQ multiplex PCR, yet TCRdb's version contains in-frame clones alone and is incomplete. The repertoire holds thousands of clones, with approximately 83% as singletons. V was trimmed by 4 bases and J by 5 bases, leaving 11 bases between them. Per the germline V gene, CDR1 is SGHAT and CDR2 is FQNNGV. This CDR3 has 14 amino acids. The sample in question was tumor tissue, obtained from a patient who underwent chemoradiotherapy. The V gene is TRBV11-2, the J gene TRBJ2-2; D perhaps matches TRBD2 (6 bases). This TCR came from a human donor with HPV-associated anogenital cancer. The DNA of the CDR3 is TGTGCCAGCAGCTCCGTCCGGGGGACCGGGGAGCTGTTTTTT. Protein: CASSSVRGTGELFF.